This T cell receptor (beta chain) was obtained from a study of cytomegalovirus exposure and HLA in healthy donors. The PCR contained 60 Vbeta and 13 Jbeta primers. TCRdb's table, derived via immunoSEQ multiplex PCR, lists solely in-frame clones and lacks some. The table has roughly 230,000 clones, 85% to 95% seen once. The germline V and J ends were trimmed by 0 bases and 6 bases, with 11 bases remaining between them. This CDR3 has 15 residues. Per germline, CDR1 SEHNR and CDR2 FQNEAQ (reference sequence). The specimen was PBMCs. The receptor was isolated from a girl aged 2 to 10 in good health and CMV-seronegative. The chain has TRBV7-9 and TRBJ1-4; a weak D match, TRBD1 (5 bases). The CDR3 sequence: CASSLASGLDEKLFF. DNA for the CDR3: TGTGCCAGCAGCTTAGCGTCAGGGTTGGATGAAAAACTGTTTTTT.